These 18 T cell receptor beta chains were sequenced from one sample in a study of CD8+ T cells in alopecia areata. Specified treatment: oral pan-JAK inhibitor, 5-10 mg twice daily. After isolation, RNA underwent reverse transcription to generate cDNA as the sequencing template. Data came from immunoSEQ multiplex PCR; TCRdb stores just in-frame clones and leaves some out. The table lists 160,000 or so clones, roughly 50% of them singletons. The source was CD4+ T cells sorted from blood, collected at approximately week 56, from a patient treated with tofacitinib. The receptors stem from a human donor with alopecia areata.

The V gene is TRBV2, the J gene TRBJ2-6; 7 bases match TRBD1. Germline V gene sequence: CDR1 SNHLY, CDR2 FYNNEI. The V and J ends lost 5 bases and 0 bases, in that order; junction bases with no gene match: 16. CDR3 length equals 20 residues. DNA of the CDR3: TGTGCCAGCAGTTCTTCCCTCCCGGGGACAGCCTTCTCTGGGGCCAACGTCCTGACTTTC. Translated, it gives CASSSSLPGTAFSGANVLTF.

The chain's CDR3 is CAWNMGGTDTQYF. The CDR3 nucleotides read TGTGCCTGGAATATGGGAGGCACAGATACGCAGTATTTT. The chain couples TRBV30 to TRBJ2-3; D is perhaps TRBD2 (5 bases). V gave up 4 bases and J gave up 1 base, with 9 bases separating them. CDR3 length: 13 amino acids. Germline-derived CDR1 and CDR2 are GTSNPN and SVGIG (reference sequence).

This sequence joins TRBV5-1 and TRBJ2-3, with 10 bases matching TRBD2. This CDR3 comprises 15 residues. V was clipped by 1 base and J by 5 bases; unmatched bases: 4. In germline, CDR1 is SGHRS, CDR2 YFSETQ. The CDR3 is CASSLQRGGEDTQYF. CDR3 in DNA: TGCGCCAGCAGCTTGCAGCGGGGGGGCGAAGATACGCAGTATTTT.

This clone was counted a few times. V gene TRBV29-1 combines with J gene TRBJ2-7; 8 bases are shared with TRBD1. The CDR3 spans 13 residues. V lost 6 bases, J lost 5 bases, and 9 bases stayed unmatched. CDR1 SQVTM and CDR2 ANQGSEA come from the germline V gene. The CDR3 DNA reads TGCAGCGTCAGAGGACAGGGACTGGACGAGCAGTACTTC. It codes for CSVRGQGLDEQYF.

The rearrangement links TRBV29-1 to TRBJ2-5; D gene unclear. Deletions cut 2 bases from V and 1 base from J, with 8 bases between. The CDR3 runs to 13 residues. The germline V gene encodes CDR1 SQVTM and CDR2 ANQGSEA. DNA of the CDR3: TGCAGCGTTGAAACCACATCCCAAGAGACCCAGTACTTC. It codes for CSVETTSQETQYF.

This clone has just a few counts. J is TRBJ2-7 and V is TRBV20-1; D is uncertain. Trimming cost V 0 bases and J 10 bases, with 10 bases left between them. Germline V lookup: CDR1 DFQATT, CDR2 SNEGSKA (reference sequence). The CDR3 covers 11 residues. The CDR3 sequence is CSARDVRVQYF. CDR3 nucleotides: TGCAGTGCTAGAGATGTAAGGGTCCAGTACTTC.

The chain links TRBV30 to TRBJ2-3; D may be TRBD2 (6 bases). Germline CDR1 reads GTSNPN; CDR2 reads SVGIG (reference sequence). The CDR3 has 13 amino acids. V was shortened by 2 bases and J by 8 bases, with 14 bases between the two germline ends. In DNA, the CDR3 is TGTGCCTGGAGTCGCCGGGGGTTGGGTACGCAGTATTTT. Amino acid sequence: CAWSRRGLGTQYF. The entire variable domain, with the rest obtained from reference TRBV30 and TRBJ2-3, is as follows: SQTIHQWPATLVQPVGSPLSLECTVEGTSNPNLYWYRQAAGRGLQLLFYSVGIGQISSEVPQNLSASRPQDRQFILSSKKLLLSDSGFYLCAWSRRGLGTQYFGPGTRLTVL.

This chain joins TRBV4-2 and TRBJ1-2; D remains ambiguous. Per the germline V gene, CDR1 is LGHNA and CDR2 is YNFKEQ. The CDR3 is made up of 12 amino acids. Trimming shortened V by 0 bases and J by 8 bases, and 7 bases separated the two germline ends. The CDR3 is CASSQDSSGYTF. CDR3 DNA: TGTGCCAGCAGCCAAGACTCTAGCGGCTACACCTTC.

This clone was found a few times. The rearrangement links TRBV5-4 to TRBJ1-5; D is unresolved. This CDR3 is built from 17 residues. CDR1 is SGHNT and CDR2 is YYREEE in the germline V gene (reference sequence). The ends were cut back, 1 base at V and 3 bases at J, with 17 bases in the middle. The DNA for the CDR3 is TGTGCCAGCAGCTTGACCGGCCGGGAAGCCTTCAATCAGCCCCAGCATTTT. Protein product: CASSLTGREAFNQPQHF.

V and J are TRBV9 and TRBJ2-7; perhaps TRBD1 as D (6 bases). This CDR3 is 14 amino acids long. CDR1 is SGDLS and CDR2 is YYNGEE in the germline V gene. V was pared by 4 bases and J by 4 bases, with 15 bases between. The CDR3 DNA reads TGTGCCAGCAGCTTAGGACAGACAGGATACGAGCAGTACTTC. Amino acids: CASSLGQTGYEQYF.

For the CDR3, the DNA is TGTGCCAGCAGTGAGACTAGGAGAAACAATGAGCAGTTCTTC. As protein: CASSETRRNNEQFF. The chain carries TRBV2 and TRBJ2-1, with D tentatively TRBD2 (6 bases). The V end lost 3 bases, the J end lost 5 bases, and 11 bases lay between the germline ends. This CDR3 has 14 amino acids. Germline assignment: CDR1 SNHLY and CDR2 FYNNEI.

V usage is TRBV5-6 and J usage is TRBJ2-7; no clear D. This CDR3 has 13 amino acids. Per germline, CDR1 SGHDT and CDR2 YYEEEE. Trimming cost V 4 bases and J 2 bases, with 10 bases left between them. The CDR3 is CASSGVAPYEQYF. The CDR3 coding sequence is TGTGCCAGCAGCGGGGTTGCCCCCTACGAGCAGTACTTC.

The chain is built from TRBV9 and TRBJ2-7, with TRBD1 matching 7 bases. Trimming took 2 bases from V and 3 from J; bases not matched to a gene: 5. CDR1 is SGDLS and CDR2 is YYNGEE in the germline V gene. The CDR3 has 14 amino acids. The CDR3 region has the DNA TGTGCCAGCAGCGTCGGACAGGCCGGCTACGAGCAGTACTTC. Amino acids: CASSVGQAGYEQYF.

This clone was observed a handful of times. The chain uses TRBV13 and TRBJ2-3; 8 nucleotides align to TRBD1. The CDR3 consists of 15 residues. CDR1 and CDR2 (germline): PRHDT, FYEKMQ (reference sequence). The V segment lost 5 bases and the J segment 0 bases; nucleotides outside the gene matches: 4. The CDR3: CASSLRTGSTDTQYF. The CDR3 nucleotides read TGTGCCAGCAGCCTACGGACAGGGAGCACAGATACGCAGTATTTT.

This clone showed up just a few times. The rearrangement joins TRBV7-2 to TRBJ2-7; TRBD1 aligns across 8 bases. The CDR3 has 14 amino acids. Trimming took 3 bases from V and 4 from J; bases not matched to a gene: 5. Germline V gene data show CDR1 as SGHTA and CDR2 as FQGNSA. CDR3 region: CASSFLDRAYEQYF. CDR3 coding DNA: TGTGCCAGCAGCTTCTTGGACAGGGCGTACGAGCAGTACTTC.

This clone has a single count. J is TRBJ1-1 and V is TRBV30; 8 nucleotides agree with TRBD1. The CDR3 sequence is 15 residues long. V gave up 5 bases and J gave up 6 bases; unmatched junction bases: 14. CDR1 and CDR2 from the germline V gene are GTSNPN and SVGIG (reference sequence). CDR3: CAWAAGGRIGAEAFF. The CDR3, as DNA: TGTGCCTGGGCCGCAGGGGGCAGAATCGGGGCTGAAGCTTTCTTT.

This chain connects TRBV9 to TRBJ1-6; D is undetermined. This CDR3 contains 14 residues. V lost 0 bases and J 7 bases, leaving 8 bases between the germline ends. Germline values: CDR1 SGDLS, CDR2 YYNGEE. Here the CDR3 reads CASSVADGNSPLHF. The CDR3 bases are TGTGCCAGCAGCGTAGCCGACGGAAATTCACCCCTCCACTTT.

The chain uses TRBV6-5 and TRBJ1-1, with 7 bases matching TRBD1. Per the germline V gene, CDR1 is MNHEY and CDR2 is SVGAGI. This CDR3 has 14 amino acids. V was clipped by 5 bases and J by 1 base; unmatched bases: 4. CDR3 nucleotides: TGTGCCAGCAGTACGGGACAGCCGAACACTGAAGCTTTCTTT. The encoded protein is CASSTGQPNTEAFF.